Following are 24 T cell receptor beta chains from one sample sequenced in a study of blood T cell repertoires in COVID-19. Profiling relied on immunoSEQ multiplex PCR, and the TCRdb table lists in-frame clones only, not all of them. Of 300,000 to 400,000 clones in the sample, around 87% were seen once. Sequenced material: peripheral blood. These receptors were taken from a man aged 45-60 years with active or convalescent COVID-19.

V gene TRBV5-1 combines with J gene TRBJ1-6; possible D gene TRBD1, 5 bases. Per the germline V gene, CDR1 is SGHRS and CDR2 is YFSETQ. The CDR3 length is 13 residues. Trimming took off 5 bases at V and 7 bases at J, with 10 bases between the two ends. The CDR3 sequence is CASRQGFNSPLHF. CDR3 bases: TGCGCCAGCAGGCAGGGATTCAATTCACCCCTCCACTTT.

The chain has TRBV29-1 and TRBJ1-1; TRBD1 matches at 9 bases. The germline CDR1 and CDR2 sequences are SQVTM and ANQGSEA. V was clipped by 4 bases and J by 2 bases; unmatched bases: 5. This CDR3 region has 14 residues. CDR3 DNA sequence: TGCAGCGTTGCCCGGACAGGGGTTAACACTGAAGCTTTCTTT. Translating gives CSVARTGVNTEAFF.

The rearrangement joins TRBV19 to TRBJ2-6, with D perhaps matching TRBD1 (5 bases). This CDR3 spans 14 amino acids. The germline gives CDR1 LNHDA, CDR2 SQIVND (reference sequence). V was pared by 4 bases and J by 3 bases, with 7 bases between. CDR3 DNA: TGTGCCAGTAGTAACCAGGGTGGGGCCAACGTCCTGACTTTC. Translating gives CASSNQGGANVLTF.

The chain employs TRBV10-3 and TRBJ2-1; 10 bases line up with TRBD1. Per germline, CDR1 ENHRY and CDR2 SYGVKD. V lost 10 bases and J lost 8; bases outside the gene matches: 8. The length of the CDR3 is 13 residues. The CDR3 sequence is CATGQGREDEQFF. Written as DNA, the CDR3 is TGTGCCACGGGACAGGGGAGGGAAGATGAGCAGTTCTTC.

DNA of the CDR3: TGTGCCACCGTTAAGAATCCTTCCGGGACAGGGGTTGGCTACGAGCAGTACTTC. This codes for CATVKNPSGTGVGYEQYF. This chain joins TRBV27 and TRBJ2-7, with TRBD1 matching over 10 bases. J lost 3 bases, V lost 10 bases, and 21 bases had no gene match. CDR1 MNHEY and CDR2 SMNVEV come from the germline V gene (reference sequence). The CDR3 length is 18 residues.

The CDR3 loop reads CASRSGAQAYEQYF. The CDR3 bases are TGTGCCAGCAGGTCGGGAGCTCAGGCCTACGAGCAGTACTTC. V and J are TRBV2 and TRBJ2-7, with a possible D match to TRBD2 (6 bases). Trimming removed 6 bases at V and 2 bases at J, with 14 bases between. This CDR3 region has 14 residues. Germline V gene lookup returns CDR1 SNHLY and CDR2 FYNNEI.

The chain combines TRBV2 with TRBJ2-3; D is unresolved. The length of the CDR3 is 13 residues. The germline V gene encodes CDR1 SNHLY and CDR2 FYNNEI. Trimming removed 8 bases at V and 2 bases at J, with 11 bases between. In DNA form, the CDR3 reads TGTGCCAGCTCGACTCTTCCCACAGATACGCAGTATTTT. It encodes CASSTLPTDTQYF.

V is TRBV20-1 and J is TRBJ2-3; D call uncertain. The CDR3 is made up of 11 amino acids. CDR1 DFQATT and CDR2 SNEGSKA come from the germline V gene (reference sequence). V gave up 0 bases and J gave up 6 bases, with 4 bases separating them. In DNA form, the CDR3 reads TGCAGTGCTAGAGATGAGGATACGCAGTATTTT. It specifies CSARDEDTQYF.

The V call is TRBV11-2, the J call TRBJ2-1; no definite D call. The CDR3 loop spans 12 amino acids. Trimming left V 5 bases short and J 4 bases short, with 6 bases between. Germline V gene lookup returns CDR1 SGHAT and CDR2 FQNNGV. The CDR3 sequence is CASSRVYNEQFF. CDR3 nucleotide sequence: TGTGCCAGCAGCCGGGTATACAATGAGCAGTTCTTC.

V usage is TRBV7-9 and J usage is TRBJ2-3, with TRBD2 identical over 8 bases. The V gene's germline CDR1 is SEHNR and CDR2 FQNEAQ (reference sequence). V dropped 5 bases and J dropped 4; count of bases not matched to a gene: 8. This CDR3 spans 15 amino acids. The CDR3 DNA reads TGTGCCAGCAGCCCGGGACTAGTGAGTGCAGATACGCAGTATTTT. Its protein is CASSPGLVSADTQYF.

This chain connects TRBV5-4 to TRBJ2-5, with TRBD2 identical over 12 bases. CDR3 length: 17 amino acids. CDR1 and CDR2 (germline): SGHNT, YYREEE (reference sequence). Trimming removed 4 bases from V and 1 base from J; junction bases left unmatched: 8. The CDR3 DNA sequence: TGTGCCAGCAGCCTCGGACTAGCGGGATGGGGCCAAGAGACCCAGTACTTC. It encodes CASSLGLAGWGQETQYF.

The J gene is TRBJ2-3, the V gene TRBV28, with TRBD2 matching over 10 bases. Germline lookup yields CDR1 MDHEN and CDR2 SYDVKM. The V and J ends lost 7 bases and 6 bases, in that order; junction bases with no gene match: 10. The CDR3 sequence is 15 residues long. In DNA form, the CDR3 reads TGTGCCAGCACGGGGCTAGCGGGAGTCGGGGATACGCAGTATTTT. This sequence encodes CASTGLAGVGDTQYF.

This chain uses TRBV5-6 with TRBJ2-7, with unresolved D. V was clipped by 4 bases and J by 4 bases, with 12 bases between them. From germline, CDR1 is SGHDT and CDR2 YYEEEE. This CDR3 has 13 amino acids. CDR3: CASSRTDLYEQYF. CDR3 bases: TGTGCCAGCAGCCGAACAGATCTGTACGAGCAGTACTTC. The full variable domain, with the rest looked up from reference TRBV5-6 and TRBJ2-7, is DAGVTQSPTHLIKTRGQQVTLRCSPKSGHDTVSWYQQALGQGPQFIFQYYEEEERQRGNFPDRFSGHQFPNYSSELNVNALLLGDSALYLCASSRTDLYEQYFGPGTRLTVT.

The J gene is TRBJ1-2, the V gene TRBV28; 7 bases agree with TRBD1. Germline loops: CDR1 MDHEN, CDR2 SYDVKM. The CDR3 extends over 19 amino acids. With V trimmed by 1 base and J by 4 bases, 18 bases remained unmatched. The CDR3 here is CASSLLSSRRRGPSYGYTF. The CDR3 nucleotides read TGTGCCAGCAGTTTATTAAGTTCAAGAAGGAGGGGGCCCAGCTATGGCTACACCTTC.

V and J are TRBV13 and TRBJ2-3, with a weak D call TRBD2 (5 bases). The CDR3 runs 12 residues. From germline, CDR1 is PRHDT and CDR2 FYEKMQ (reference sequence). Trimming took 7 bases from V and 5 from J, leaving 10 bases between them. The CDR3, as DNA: TGTGCCAGCACTTACGGGAAAGATACGCAGTATTTT. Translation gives CASTYGKDTQYF.

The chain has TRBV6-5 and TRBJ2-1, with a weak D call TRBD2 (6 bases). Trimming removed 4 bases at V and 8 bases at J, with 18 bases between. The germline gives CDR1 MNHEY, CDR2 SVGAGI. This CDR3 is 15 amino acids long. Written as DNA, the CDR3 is TGTGCCAGCAGTTCCCTAGCGCCTCCGAGGGATGAGCAGTTCTTC. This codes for CASSSLAPPRDEQFF.

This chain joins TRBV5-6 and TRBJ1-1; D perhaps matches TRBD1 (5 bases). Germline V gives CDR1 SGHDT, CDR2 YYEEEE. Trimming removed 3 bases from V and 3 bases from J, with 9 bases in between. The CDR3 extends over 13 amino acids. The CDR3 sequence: CASSSDTDTEAFF. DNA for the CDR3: TGTGCCAGCAGCTCGGACACCGACACTGAAGCTTTCTTT.

CDR3 sequence (DNA): TGTGCCAGCAGCCAAGATAACGGGGAAAACACCATATATTTT. As protein: CASSQDNGENTIYF. The V and J genes are TRBV4-2 and TRBJ1-3; no definite D call. V lost 0 bases to trimming and J lost 6 bases, with 9 bases between them. The CDR3 is 14 residues long. CDR1 and CDR2 (germline): LGHNA, YNFKEQ.

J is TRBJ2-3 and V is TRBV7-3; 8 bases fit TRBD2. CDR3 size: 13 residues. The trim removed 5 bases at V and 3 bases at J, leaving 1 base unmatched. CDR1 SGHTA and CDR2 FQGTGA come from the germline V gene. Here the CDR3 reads CASSREGTDTQYF. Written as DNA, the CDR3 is TGTGCCAGCAGCCGGGAGGGAACAGATACGCAGTATTTT.

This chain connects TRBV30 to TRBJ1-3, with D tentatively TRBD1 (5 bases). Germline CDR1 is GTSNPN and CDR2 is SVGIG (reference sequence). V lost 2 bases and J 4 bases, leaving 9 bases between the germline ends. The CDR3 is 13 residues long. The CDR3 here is CAWSIQGGNTIYF. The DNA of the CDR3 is TGTGCCTGGAGTATCCAGGGCGGAAACACCATATATTTT.

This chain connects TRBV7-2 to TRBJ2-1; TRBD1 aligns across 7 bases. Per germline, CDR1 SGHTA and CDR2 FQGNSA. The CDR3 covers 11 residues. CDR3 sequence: CGTGLHNEQFF. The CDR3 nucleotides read TGTGGGACAGGACTCCACAATGAGCAGTTCTTC. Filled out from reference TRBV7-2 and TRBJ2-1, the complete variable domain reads GAGVSQSPSNKVTEKGKDVELRCDPISGHTALYWYRQSLGQGLEFLIYFQGNSAPDKSGLPSDRFSAERTGGSVSTLTIQRTQQEDSAVYLCGTGLHNEQFFGPGTRLTVL.

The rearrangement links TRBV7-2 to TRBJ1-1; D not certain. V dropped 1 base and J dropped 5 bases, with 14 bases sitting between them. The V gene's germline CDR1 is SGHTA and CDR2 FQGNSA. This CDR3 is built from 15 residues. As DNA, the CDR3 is TGTGCCAGCAGCTTAGATCTCGGGGTTAGGACTGAAGCTTTCTTT. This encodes CASSLDLGVRTEAFF.

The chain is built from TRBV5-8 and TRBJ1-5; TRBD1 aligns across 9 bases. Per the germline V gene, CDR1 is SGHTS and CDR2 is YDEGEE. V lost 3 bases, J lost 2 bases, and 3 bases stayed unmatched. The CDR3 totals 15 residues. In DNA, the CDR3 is TGTGCCAGCAGCTCAACAGGGGGCGGCAATCAGCCCCAGCATTTT. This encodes CASSSTGGGNQPQHF.

The CDR3 bases are TGTGCCAGCACCGGGACTGGCGGGGACTATGGCTACACCTTC. This codes for CASTGTGGDYGYTF. J is TRBJ1-2 and V is TRBV2; D is possibly TRBD1 (5 bases). Germline loops: CDR1 SNHLY, CDR2 FYNNEI. The CDR3 has 14 amino acids. V lost 7 bases and J lost 3, with 15 bases in between.